The 9 T cell receptor beta chains listed next were all sequenced from one sample in a study of T cells in localized non-small cell lung cancer. Using immunoSEQ multiplex PCR, the repertoire was profiled, and TCRdb retains in-frame clones only, with some absent. The sample includes 30,000 or so clones, 88% of them seen just once. This specimen was peripheral blood mononuclear cells, taken before any cancer treatment. These receptors came from a woman aged 35 to 70 with stage III lung adenocarcinoma.

This clone was recorded only once. This rearrangement joins TRBV27 to TRBJ1-4, with TRBD1 matching over 12 bases. J gave up 10 bases and V 4 bases, and 4 bases lay outside the gene matches. CDR3 length: 14 residues. Germline V lookup: CDR1 MNHEY, CDR2 SMNVEV (reference sequence). DNA of the CDR3: TGTGCCAGCAGTTGGGGACAGGGGGCGGGAAAACTGTTTTTT. This sequence encodes CASSWGQGAGKLFF. The full variable domain, with the rest looked up from reference TRBV27 and TRBJ1-4, is EAQVTQNPRYLITVTGKKLTVTCSQNMNHEYMSWYRQDPGLGLRQIYYSMNVEVTDKGDVPEGYKVSRKEKRNFPLILESPSPNQTSLYFCASSWGQGAGKLFFGSGTQLSVL.

The J gene is TRBJ1-3, the V gene TRBV9; 12 positions match TRBD1. Trimming took 3 bases from V and 1 from J; bases not matched to a gene: 5. CDR1 is SGDLS, CDR2 YYNGEE, per germline. This CDR3 contains 17 residues. CDR3 in DNA: TGTGCCAGCAGCGCCCCGGGACAGGGGGCTTCTGGAAACACCATATATTTT. This sequence encodes CASSAPGQGASGNTIYF.

The rearrangement links TRBV4-3 to TRBJ1-1; D is unresolved. The CDR3 runs 15 residues. The germline CDR1 and CDR2 sequences are LGHNA and YSLEER. Trimming pared 7 bases from V and 0 bases from J, leaving 15 bases between. CDR3 residues: CASTALANMNTEAFF. The CDR3 DNA is TGCGCCAGCACCGCCCTTGCGAACATGAACACTGAAGCTTTCTTT.

V is TRBV9 and J is TRBJ1-4; D is possibly TRBD1 (6 bases). Germline V gene data show CDR1 as SGDLS and CDR2 as YYNGEE. With 0 bases removed from V and 7 bases from J, the gap between germline ends came to 10 bases. CDR3 length: 14 residues. Written as DNA, the CDR3 is TGTGCCAGCAGCGTAGGACAGGAGGGTGAAAAACTGTTTTTT. It encodes CASSVGQEGEKLFF.

The chain joins TRBV2 to TRBJ2-6; 8 bases fit TRBD1. From germline, CDR1 is SNHLY and CDR2 FYNNEI. CDR3 length: 15 amino acids. Trimming took 8 bases from V and 0 from J; bases not matched to a gene: 3. The CDR3 is CASGQGLSGANVLTF. DNA of the CDR3: TGTGCCAGCGGACAGGGCCTCTCTGGGGCCAACGTCCTGACTTTC. Variable domain in full (rest from reference TRBV2 and TRBJ2-6): EPEVTQTPSHQVTQMGQEVILRCVPISNHLYFYWYRQILGQKVEFLVSFYNNEISEKSEIFDDQFSVERPDGSNFTLKIRSTKLEDSAMYFCASGQGLSGANVLTFGAGSRLTVL.

J is TRBJ2-7 and V is TRBV15; D possibly matches TRBD1 or TRBD2 (5 bases each). Germline CDR1 and CDR2: LNHNV and YYDKDF (reference sequence). Trimming pared 0 bases from V and 7 bases from J, leaving 13 bases between. The CDR3 has 14 residues. CDR3 DNA: TGTGCCACCAGCAGAGATAGAGGGGTTGGGGAGCAGTACTTC. Translation: CATSRDRGVGEQYF.

V and J are TRBV4-1 and TRBJ1-2; unclear D gene. Germline V gives CDR1 MGHRA, CDR2 YSYEKL. This CDR3 region has 12 residues. V lost 5 bases and J lost 2, with 6 bases in between. The chain's CDR3 is CASSGSNYGYTF. CDR3 in DNA: TGCGCCAGCAGCGGATCCAACTATGGCTACACCTTC.

The chain carries TRBV9 and TRBJ2-3, with 9 bases lining up with TRBD2. This CDR3 has 19 residues. Looked up from germline, CDR1 is SGDLS and CDR2 is YYNGEE. The ends lost 5 bases at V and 0 bases at J; junction bases unmatched: 16. CDR3: CASSLNPLVAGDSTDTQYF. Written as DNA, the CDR3 is TGTGCCAGCAGTTTAAACCCCCTAGTAGCGGGAGATAGCACAGATACGCAGTATTTT.

The gene calls are TRBV28 and TRBJ2-7; D possibly uses TRBD1 or TRBD2 (5 bases each). The germline V gene encodes CDR1 MDHEN and CDR2 SYDVKM. V lost 8 bases and J 0 bases, leaving 14 bases between the germline ends. This CDR3 spans 14 amino acids. Written as DNA, the CDR3 is TGTGCCAGCGGTCGTGGGGGTGGCTCCTACGAGCAGTACTTC. Its protein is CASGRGGGSYEQYF. Supplemented by reference TRBV28 and TRBJ2-7, the full variable domain reads DVKVTQSSRYLVKRTGEKVFLECVQDMDHENMFWYRQDPGLGLRLIYFSYDVKMKEKGDIPEGYSVSREKKERFSLILESASTNQTSMYLCASGRGGGSYEQYFGPGTRLTVT.